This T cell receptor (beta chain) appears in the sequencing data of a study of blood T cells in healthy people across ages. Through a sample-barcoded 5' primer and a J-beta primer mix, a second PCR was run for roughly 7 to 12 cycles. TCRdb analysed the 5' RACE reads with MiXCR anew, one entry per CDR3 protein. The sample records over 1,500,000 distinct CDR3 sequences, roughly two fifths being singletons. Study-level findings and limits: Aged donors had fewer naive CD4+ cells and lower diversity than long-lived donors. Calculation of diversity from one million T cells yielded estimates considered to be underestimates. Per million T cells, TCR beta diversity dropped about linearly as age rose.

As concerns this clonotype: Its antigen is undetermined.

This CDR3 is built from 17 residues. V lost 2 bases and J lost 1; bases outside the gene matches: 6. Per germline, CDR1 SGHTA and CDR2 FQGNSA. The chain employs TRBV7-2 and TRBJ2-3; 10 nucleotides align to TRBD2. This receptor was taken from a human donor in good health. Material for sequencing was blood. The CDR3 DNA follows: TGTGCCAGCAGCTTATTTGCCACTAGCGGGGGCACAGATACGCAGTATTTT. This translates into CASSLFATSGGTDTQYF.